This T cell receptor (beta chain) was documented in a study of blood T cell repertoires in COVID-19. As for the study in general: Nucleic acid was either cDNA or gDNA, and it came from T cells, B-cell-depleted T cells, or PBMCs.

The protocol was immunoSEQ multiplex PCR, while the TCRdb copy is restricted to in-frame clones and leaves out a portion. The table lists roughly 64,000 clones, 78% of them singletons. Germline loops: CDR1 MNHNS, CDR2 SASEGT. Trimming cost V 2 bases and J 3 bases, with 11 bases left between them. This CDR3 is 15 amino acids long. This chain links TRBV6-1 with TRBJ1-5, with TRBD1 as a possible D gene (5 bases). Sequenced sample: peripheral blood. This receptor was taken from a man aged 55 to 70 with COVID-19, enrolled during active disease. The CDR3 nucleotides read TGTGCCAGCAGTGAACAGGGACTCTACAATCAGCCCCAGCATTTT. Encoded protein: CASSEQGLYNQPQHF.